This T cell receptor beta chain was sequenced in a study of CXCR3-negative and CXCR3-positive naive CD8 T cells (dated by TCRdb to about 2019). At the level of the whole study: In total, about 150 million TRB reads were obtained, corresponding to roughly 1.5 +/- 0.3 million reads per library. The diversity and physicochemical repertoire analyses included about a dozen donors pooled from two independent experiments. The TRBV-TRBJ cluster analysis covered naive subsets from a handful of donors and memory cells from 3 donors. Results the study describes overall, beyond this receptor: Compared with CXCR3-negative naive cells, CXCR3-positive naive cells had TRB CDR3s with higher hydrophobicity (lower Kidera factor 4), lower energy, and higher strength and volume indices. Because surface CD5, which is linked to self-reactivity in mice, was comparable between the naive subsets, TCR interaction strength was also inferred from the physicochemical properties of TRB CDR3s. Comparably high repertoire diversity was found in both naive subsets, whereas much lower repertoire diversity was found in memory CD8+ T cells. Naive CXCR3-negative and CXCR3-positive cells from the same donor showed similar TRBV-TRBJ usage, whereas memory cells showed distinct patterns. Freshly isolated PBMCs were used for most assays because CXCR3 expression went down partially after cryopreservation.

The sequencing machine was a NextSeq 550. The Human TCR Profiling Kit (MiLaboratory) was used to prepare UMI-labeled 5' RACE TRB cDNA libraries. cDNA synthesis used the entire amount of extracted RNA, and PCR amplification then used the entire amount of cDNA produced. The libraries were made side by side, with each library going through the same number of PCR cycles. In the original analysis: With a minimum of two reads required per UMI, MIGEC and MiXCR pulled out about 53,000 +/- 10,000 unique UMI-labeled TRB cDNA molecules from each library. On average, approximately 40,000 +/- 10,000 functional in-frame TRB CDR3 nucleotide clonotypes lacking stop codons were found per library. After downsampling to 5000 UMI-labeled TRB molecules per sample, diversity metrics such as normalized Shannon-Wiener and Chao1 were calculated in VDJtools. VDJtools computed clonotype-size-weighted physicochemical properties of the central five CDR3 residues: interaction energy, strength, volume and Kidera factor 4. TCRdb reprocessed the reads, so every CDR3 protein sequence counts as one entry and DNA is not shown. In this record, the V and J calls reflect TCRdb's handling and not the investigators' own analysis. The sample table includes more than 75,000 distinct CDR3 sequences. Approximately 0.62% of the sample goes to the ten largest clones.

With regard to this clonotype: Its antigen has not been determined.

Each CD8+ T cell subset was flow-sorted in triplicate, with 300,000 or so cells per subset placed directly into RLT lysis buffer. To exclude memory contaminants, naive CD8+ T cells were stringently defined as CD45RO-CCR7+CD27+CD95-. Peripheral blood mononuclear cells were isolated from buffy coats using standard density gradient centrifugation. A FACSAria III was used to flow-sort naive CD8+ T cells into CXCR3-negative and CXCR3-positive populations. An RNeasy Mini Kit was used to extract total RNA from the sorted cells. Material: naive CXCR3+ CD8+ T cells from blood. This specimen's cell subset or site label, interpreted: CD45RO-CCR7+CD27+CD95- naive CD8+ T cells expressing CXCR3 (TNR3+). This clonotype was sampled from a human donor in good health. Some clones in this sample may be carry-over from other donors' samples.

CDR3 reads: CASSSPLAGTITDTQYF. In this chain, TRBV28 is recombined with TRBJ2-3; there is no DNA to check the TCRdb D call of TRBD2. Including the terminal cysteine and phenylalanine, the CDR3 comprises 17 residues. Nucleotide data are not available. Via the germline V gene, CDR1 is MDHEN and CDR2 SYDVKM.